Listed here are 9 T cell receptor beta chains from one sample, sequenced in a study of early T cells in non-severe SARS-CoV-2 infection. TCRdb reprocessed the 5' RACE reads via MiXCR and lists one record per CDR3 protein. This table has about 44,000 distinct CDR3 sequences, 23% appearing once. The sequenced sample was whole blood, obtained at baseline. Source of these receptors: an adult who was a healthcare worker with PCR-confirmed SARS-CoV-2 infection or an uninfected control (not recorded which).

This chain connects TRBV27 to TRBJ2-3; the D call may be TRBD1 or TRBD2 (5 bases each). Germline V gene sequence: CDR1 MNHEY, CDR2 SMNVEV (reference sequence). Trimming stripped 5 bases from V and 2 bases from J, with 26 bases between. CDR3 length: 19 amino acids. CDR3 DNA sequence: TGTGCCAGCAGTCCCCGGGACCTAGGAGCGAAGCTTTTCACAGATACGCAGTATTTT. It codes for CASSPRDLGAKLFTDTQYF.

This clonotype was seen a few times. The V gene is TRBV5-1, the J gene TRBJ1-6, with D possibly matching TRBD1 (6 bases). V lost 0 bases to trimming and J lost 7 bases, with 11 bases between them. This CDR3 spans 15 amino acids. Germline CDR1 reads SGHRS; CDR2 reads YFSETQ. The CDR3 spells CASSLDGQGNSPLHF. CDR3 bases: TGCGCCAGCAGCTTGGACGGCCAGGGGAATTCACCCCTCCACTTT.

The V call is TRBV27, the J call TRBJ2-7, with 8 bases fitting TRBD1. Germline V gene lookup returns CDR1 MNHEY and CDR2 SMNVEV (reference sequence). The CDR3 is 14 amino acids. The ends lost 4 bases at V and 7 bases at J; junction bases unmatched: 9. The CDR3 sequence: CASSSGQGLWEQYF. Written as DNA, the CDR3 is TGTGCCAGCAGTTCAGGACAGGGCCTTTGGGAGCAGTACTTC.

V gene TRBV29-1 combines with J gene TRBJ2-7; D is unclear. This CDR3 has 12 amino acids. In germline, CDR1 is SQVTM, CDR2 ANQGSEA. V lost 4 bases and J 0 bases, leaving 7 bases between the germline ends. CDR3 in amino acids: CSVARSSYEQYF. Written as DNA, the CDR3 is TGCAGCGTTGCCAGAAGCTCCTACGAGCAGTACTTC.

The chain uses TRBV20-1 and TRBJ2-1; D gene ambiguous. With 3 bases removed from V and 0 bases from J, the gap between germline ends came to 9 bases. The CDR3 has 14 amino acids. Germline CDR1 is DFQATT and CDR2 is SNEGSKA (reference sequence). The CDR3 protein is CSASSLSSYNEQFF. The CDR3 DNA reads TGCAGTGCTAGCTCCCTGAGCTCCTACAATGAGCAGTTCTTC.

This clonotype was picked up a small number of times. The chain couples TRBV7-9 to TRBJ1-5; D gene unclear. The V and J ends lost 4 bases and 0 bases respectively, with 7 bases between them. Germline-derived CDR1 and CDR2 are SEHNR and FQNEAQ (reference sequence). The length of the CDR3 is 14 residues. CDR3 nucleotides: TGTGCCAGCAGCTCAGTTGATAGCAATCAGCCCCAGCATTTT. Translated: CASSSVDSNQPQHF.

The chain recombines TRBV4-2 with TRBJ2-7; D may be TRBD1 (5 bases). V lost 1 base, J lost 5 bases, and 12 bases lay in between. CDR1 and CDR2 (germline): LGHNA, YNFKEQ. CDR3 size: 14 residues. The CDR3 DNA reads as TGTGCCAGCAGCCAAGTGCAGGGAACCCACGAGCAGTACTTC. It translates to CASSQVQGTHEQYF.

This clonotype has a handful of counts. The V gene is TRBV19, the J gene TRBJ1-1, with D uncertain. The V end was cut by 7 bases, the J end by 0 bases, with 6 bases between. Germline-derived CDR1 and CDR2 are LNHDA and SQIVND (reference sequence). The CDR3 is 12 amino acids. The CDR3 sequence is CASTNMNTEAFF. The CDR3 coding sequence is TGTGCCAGTACCAACATGAACACTGAAGCTTTCTTT. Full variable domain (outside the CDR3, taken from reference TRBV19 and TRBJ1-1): DGGITQSPKYLFRKEGQNVTLSCEQNLNHDAMYWYRQDPGQGLRLIYYSQIVNDFQKGDIAEGYSVSREKKESFPLTVTSAQKNPTAFYLCASTNMNTEAFFGQGTRLTVV.

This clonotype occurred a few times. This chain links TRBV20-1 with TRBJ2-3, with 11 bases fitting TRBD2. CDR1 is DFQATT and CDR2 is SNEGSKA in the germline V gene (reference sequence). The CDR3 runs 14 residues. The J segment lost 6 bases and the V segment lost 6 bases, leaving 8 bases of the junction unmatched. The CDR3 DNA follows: TGCAGTGCCACACGGACTAGCGGGTTGGATACGCAGTATTTT. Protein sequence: CSATRTSGLDTQYF.